This TCR beta chain was sequenced during a study of blood T cells in healthy people across ages. Whole-study results and caveats: Unsorted PBMCs prevented conclusive naive versus antigen-experienced comparison.

This clonotype came up a few times. Its antigen is unidentified. The CDR3 is 14 residues long. V dropped 5 bases and J dropped 4 bases, with 14 bases sitting between them. Alongside a J-beta primer mix, a sample-barcoded 5' primer served in a second PCR lasting about 7 to 12 cycles. Carrying 12 random nucleotides, a template-switch adaptor labeled each individual cDNA molecule. Each CDR3 protein gets one entry after TCRdb re-called the 5' RACE reads with MiXCR. The data contain some 320,000 distinct CDR3 sequences, less than 30% of them singletons. The individuals who served as donors were healthy Caucasians living in Russia, aged roughly 6 to 90. Per-sample yields of isolated PBMCs were at least 7 million.

Sequencing used blood. This chain uses TRBV12-3 or TRBV12-4 with TRBJ1-1, with D maybe TRBD1 (5 bases). This receptor was obtained from a woman aged 70-85 years in good health. The chain's CDR3 is CASSVWDGTTEAFF. As DNA, the CDR3 is TGTGCCAGCAGTGTCTGGGACGGGACCACTGAAGCTTTCTTT.